This entry lists 25 T cell receptor beta chains sequenced from one sample in a study of graft-versus-host responses after intestinal transplantation. For these TCRs, the target antigens are not known. Profiling relied on immunoSEQ multiplex PCR, and the TCRdb table lists in-frame clones only, not all of them. The data show around 40,000 clones, approximately 95% seen once. This material consisted of unstimulated CD8+ T cells sorted from spleen or lymph node cells, taken before transplant. These receptors originate from a human donor who was the organ donor for an intestinal transplant.

The chain uses TRBV21-1 and TRBJ1-5. TRBV21-1 constitutes a pseudogene. The CDR3 loop spans 15 amino acids. The CDR3 sequence: CASSKVRGEDQPQHF. In DNA, the CDR3 is TGTGCCAGCAGCAAAGTTCGGGGAGAGGATCAGCCCCAGCATTTT.

The chain links TRBV30 to TRBJ2-5; 11 bases agree with TRBD2. Germline V gene sequence: CDR1 GTSNPN, CDR2 SVGIG (reference sequence). The J segment lost 1 base and the V segment lost 5 bases, leaving 6 bases of the junction unmatched. CDR3 length equals 15 residues. The CDR3 region is CAWVPSGGTQETQYF. The CDR3 nucleotides are TGTGCCTGGGTGCCTAGCGGGGGGACCCAAGAGACCCAGTACTTC.

In nucleotides, the CDR3 is TGTGCCAGCAGCTTAGCCAATGAGCAGTTCTTC. This gives the protein CASSLANEQFF. V and J are TRBV7-8 and TRBJ2-1; no firm D call. CDR3 length equals 11 residues. Germline lookup yields CDR1 SGHVS and CDR2 FQNEAQ. The V end was cut by 0 bases, the J end by 6 bases, with 0 bases between.

CDR3 residues: CASSQGTGGTDTQYF. For the CDR3, the DNA is TGCGCCAGCAGCCAAGGGACAGGGGGCACAGATACGCAGTATTTT. The chain links TRBV4-3 to TRBJ2-3, with 9 bases matching TRBD1. The CDR3 runs 15 residues. V shed 1 base and J 1 base; nucleotides not matched to a gene: 0. CDR1 and CDR2 (germline): LGHNA, YSLEER.

The CDR3 spells CASSGGTGELFF. The CDR3 DNA sequence: TGTGCCAGCAGCGGGGGAACCGGGGAGCTGTTTTTT. The chain links TRBV13 to TRBJ2-2; D may be TRBD1 or TRBD2 (5 bases each). This CDR3 contains 12 residues. V lost 5 bases, J lost 5 bases, and 6 bases lay in between. The V gene's germline CDR1 is PRHDT and CDR2 FYEKMQ (reference sequence). The variable domain in full, completed from reference TRBV13 and TRBJ2-2, reads AAGVIQSPRHLIKEKRETATLKCYPIPRHDTVYWYQQGPGQDPQFLISFYEKMQSDKGSIPDRFSAQQFSDYHSELNMSSLELGDSALYFCASSGGTGELFFGEGSRLTVL.

The rearrangement links TRBV12-5 to TRBJ2-1; the D gene is possibly TRBD1 (6 bases). Germline-derived CDR1 and CDR2 are LGHNT and FRNRAP. The CDR3 covers 17 residues. Trimming took off 0 bases at V and 4 bases at J, with 16 bases between the two ends. CDR3 sequence (DNA): TGTGCTAGTGGTTTGGTAACAGGGTCTTTAGGGTACAATGAGCAGTTCTTC. Translated: CASGLVTGSLGYNEQFF. The entire variable domain, with the rest obtained from reference TRBV12-5 and TRBJ2-1, is as follows: DARVTQTPRHKVTEMGQEVTMRCQPILGHNTVFWYRQTMMQGLELLAYFRNRAPLDDSGMPKDRFSAEMPDATLATLKIQPSEPRDSAVYFCASGLVTGSLGYNEQFFGPGTRLTVL.

The rearrangement uses TRBV27 and TRBJ1-5, with TRBD1 as a possible D gene (5 bases). The CDR3 loop spans 15 amino acids. Deletions cut 5 bases from V and 0 bases from J, with 11 bases between. Germline V gene lookup returns CDR1 MNHEY and CDR2 SMNVEV (reference sequence). In DNA, the CDR3 is TGTGCCAGCAGTCCAACAGGATTTAGCAATCAGCCCCAGCATTTT. Protein sequence: CASSPTGFSNQPQHF.

This clone was seen only once. The chain links TRBV27 to TRBJ1-5; TRBD1 is a possible D gene (5 bases). Trimming pared 5 bases from V and 8 bases from J, leaving 19 bases between. Per germline, CDR1 MNHEY and CDR2 SMNVEV (reference sequence). CDR3 length: 15 residues. CDR3 loop: CASSTGTAGMEPQHF. CDR3 DNA sequence: TGTGCCAGCAGTACCGGGACCGCCGGCATGGAGCCCCAGCATTTT.

V usage is TRBV5-1 and J usage is TRBJ2-2, with 12 bases that match TRBD1. The ends lost 2 bases at V and 5 bases at J; junction bases unmatched: 10. This CDR3 spans 18 amino acids. Germline V gene data show CDR1 as SGHRS and CDR2 as YFSETQ. The CDR3 coding sequence is TGCGCCAGCAGCTTCCTACCGGGACAGGGGGCTATAACCGGGGAGCTGTTTTTT. Protein product: CASSFLPGQGAITGELFF.

This clone has a single count. CDR3 coding DNA: TGTGCCAGCAGCTGGGGCCCTGGACAGCACCTCTACGAGCAGTACTTC. It translates to CASSWGPGQHLYEQYF. The chain recombines TRBV7-6 with TRBJ2-7, with a tentative D call TRBD1 (6 bases). Germline CDR1 SGHVS, CDR2 FNYEAQ. The CDR3 contains 16 residues. V lost 4 bases and J 3 bases, leaving 19 bases between the germline ends.

The chain has TRBV4-2 and TRBJ2-3, with a tentative D call TRBD2 (5 bases). V dropped 0 bases and J dropped 5 bases, with 12 bases sitting between them. Germline-derived CDR1 and CDR2 are LGHNA and YNFKEQ. This CDR3 spans 15 amino acids. The CDR3 sequence is CASSQEILDEDTQYF. Written as DNA, the CDR3 is TGTGCCAGCAGCCAAGAAATACTAGATGAAGATACGCAGTATTTT.

V and J are TRBV9 and TRBJ1-2; possible D gene TRBD1, 5 bases. Trimming removed 0 bases at V and 5 bases at J, with 11 bases between. Germline V gives CDR1 SGDLS, CDR2 YYNGEE. The CDR3 is 14 amino acids. The CDR3 sequence: CASSVGGSLYGYTF. The CDR3 coding sequence is TGTGCCAGCAGCGTAGGGGGCTCCCTATATGGCTACACCTTC.

The chain uses TRBV20-1 and TRBJ2-3, with D uncertain. The CDR3 is 11 amino acids. CDR1 and CDR2 (germline): DFQATT, SNEGSKA (reference sequence). V lost 7 bases, J lost 2 bases, and 7 bases lay in between. CDR3 region: CSVRYTDTQYF. The CDR3 nucleotides are TGCAGTGTTAGGTACACAGATACGCAGTATTTT.

V and J are TRBV7-3 and TRBJ1-1; 9 bases line up with TRBD1. Trimming removed 1 base from V and 1 base from J; junction bases left unmatched: 4. Germline values: CDR1 SGHTA, CDR2 FQGTGA. The CDR3 has 16 residues. CDR3 residues: CASSLRQGGTNTEAFF. In DNA, the CDR3 is TGTGCCAGCAGCTTAAGACAGGGGGGGACGAACACTGAAGCTTTCTTT.

The CDR3 protein is CASSFSIFSTGCCAEAFF. CDR3 coding DNA: TGTGCCAGCAGCTTTTCGATTTTCTCGACAGGATGTTGCGCTGAAGCTTTCTTT. This chain links TRBV5-5 with TRBJ1-1; weak D call: TRBD1 (6 bases). CDR1 SGHKS and CDR2 YYEKEE come from the germline V gene (reference sequence). Trimming removed 2 bases from V and 6 bases from J, with 26 bases in between. This CDR3 is 18 amino acids long.

CDR3 bases: TGTGCCAGCAGCGGGTACCAGGGGGCAGAGTCTCACCCCTACGAGCAGTACTTC. Protein sequence: CASSGYQGAESHPYEQYF. The gene calls are TRBV7-2 and TRBJ2-7, with 8 positions matching TRBD1. J gave up 2 bases and V 5 bases, and 17 bases lay outside the gene matches. The CDR3 spans 18 residues. Germline assignment: CDR1 SGHTA and CDR2 FQGNSA.

The chain combines TRBV4-1 with TRBJ1-1; no clear D gene. This CDR3 is 21 amino acids long. Germline assignment: CDR1 MGHRA and CDR2 YSYEKL. V lost 3 bases, J lost 2 bases, and 31 bases lay in between. This chain's CDR3 is CASSQPLPDPPEGFLNTEAFF. CDR3 DNA: TGCGCCAGCAGCCAGCCTCTCCCGGACCCTCCTGAGGGATTTTTAAACACTGAAGCTTTCTTT.

Note on this clone: This likely comes from a read error, as the CDR3 has no conserved phenylalanine or tryptophan at its end. No DNA is shown, since the ends of the CDR3 on it are uncertain; the CDR3 is the one TCRdb lists. CDR3 loop: CASSRKRR. The chain has TRBV7-9 and TRBJ2-2. Per the germline V gene, CDR1 is SEHNR and CDR2 is FQNEAQ (reference sequence). The CDR3 is 8 amino acids long, termini counted.

The chain couples TRBV6-5 to TRBJ2-3; D perhaps matches TRBD2 (6 bases). The length of the CDR3 is 14 residues. V was trimmed by 2 bases and J by 4 bases, leaving 10 bases between them. CDR1 and CDR2 (germline): MNHEY, SVGAGI. The CDR3 here is CASSYAGGADTQYF. CDR3 nucleotide sequence: TGTGCCAGCAGTTACGCCGGGGGTGCAGATACGCAGTATTTT.

This sequence joins TRBV29-1 and TRBJ2-2; D tentatively reads TRBD1 or TRBD2 (5 bases each). The CDR3 is 14 amino acids. Trimming removed 1 base at V and 2 bases at J, with 8 bases between. Germline CDR1 is SQVTM and CDR2 is ANQGSEA. The CDR3 DNA is TGCAGCGTTGAAGGAGGGGTCAACACCGGGGAGCTGTTTTTT. Translating gives CSVEGGVNTGELFF.

This clone was seen a single time. The chain joins TRBV7-3 to TRBJ2-7; tentatively, D is TRBD2 (5 bases). CDR1 and CDR2 from the germline V gene are SGHTA and FQGTGA. Between the trimmed V and J ends, which lost 5 bases and 6 bases, there was a span of 11 bases. CDR3 length equals 12 residues. The DNA of the CDR3 is TGTGCCAGCAGCCTACCTGGAGGCGAGCAGTACTTC. Translating gives CASSLPGGEQYF.

This clone was detected only a few times. The chain employs TRBV7-9 and TRBJ2-1, with 8 positions matching TRBD2. The CDR3 runs to 14 residues. Germline V gene sequence: CDR1 SEHNR, CDR2 FQNEAQ (reference sequence). Trimming removed 5 bases from V and 5 bases from J; junction bases left unmatched: 5. The CDR3 DNA is TGTGCCAGCAGCAGGAGGACTAGCCACAATGAGCAGTTCTTC. Translated: CASSRRTSHNEQFF.

The rearrangement links TRBV25-1 to TRBJ1-1, with D unresolved. The germline V gene has CDR1 MGHDK and CDR2 SYGVNS. The CDR3 length is 13 residues. Deletions cut 6 bases from V and 3 bases from J, with 11 bases between. CDR3 region: CASSGRPYTEAFF. As DNA, the CDR3 is TGTGCCAGCAGCGGGAGGCCGTACACTGAAGCTTTCTTT.

The CDR3, as DNA: TGTGCCAGCAGCTTTGGGGACAGCGAGCAGTACTTC. It yields the protein CASSFGDSEQYF. The chain uses TRBV7-9 and TRBJ2-5; 7 bases fit TRBD1. The J call is uncertain, as TRBJ2-7 better fits the DNA end. CDR1 and CDR2 from the germline V gene are SEHNR and FQNEAQ (reference sequence). The CDR3 loop spans 12 amino acids.

In nucleotides, the CDR3 is TGTGCCAGTAGTGCGGGACAGGGGGCAACTGAAGCTTTCTTT. Residues: CASSAGQGATEAFF. The chain links TRBV19 to TRBJ1-1; 12 bases align to TRBD1. CDR1 is LNHDA and CDR2 is SQIVND in the germline V gene (reference sequence). The junction had 3 bases not matched to a gene; V was cut back by 5 bases and J by 5 bases. CDR3 length: 14 residues. The complete variable domain, with remaining parts taken from reference TRBV19 and TRBJ1-1, reads DGGITQSPKYLFRKEGQNVTLSCEQNLNHDAMYWYRQDPGQGLRLIYYSQIVNDFQKGDIAEGYSVSREKKESFPLTVTSAQKNPTAFYLCASSAGQGATEAFFGQGTRLTVV.